Listed here is a single T cell receptor (beta chain). The target antigen is unknown. Documented time point: persistent/refractory GD, antithyroid drugs over 5 years with positive TRAb. Isolated PBMC RNA provided the starting material for the TCR library. One endocrinology department in Xi'an, China, was where patients came from. HTBI primers from iRepertoire and Arm-PCR of CDR3 regions yielded the TCR beta libraries. TCRdb independently ran MiXCR on the multiplex PCR reads; one entry per CDR3 protein. Here the sample spans about 660,000 distinct CDR3 sequences, about 30% being singletons. This entry is derived from a study of regulatory T cells in long-lasting Graves disease. Study-wide results and caveats: Persistent cases of Graves' showed reduced TCR diversity relative to newly diagnosed patients.

This CDR3 contains 13 residues. V lost 4 bases and J lost 7, with 13 bases in between. Germline CDR1 MNHEY, CDR2 SVGEGT. This material consisted of peripheral blood mononuclear cells (PBMCs), taken when the disease was refractory, from a patient treated with antithyroid drugs. V is TRBV6-2 or TRBV6-3 and J is TRBJ1-1, with no clear D. The receptor was isolated from a female donor with Graves disease. CDR3 in DNA: TGTGCCAGCAGTTCGAGTACTGCACTTGAAGCTTTCTTT. Protein: CASSSSTALEAFF.